This entry features one T cell receptor beta chain sequence. Antigen specificity is unknown. This sample was taken from a study of T cell responses to AZD1222 COVID-19 vaccine. About the research overall: Second doses that came at about 4 or about 12 weeks were put together. Study-wide points: The span of vaccine-associated CD4 TCRs extended across spike, with dominance at 160-218 and 743-854. Repertoires were sampled only after the peak T cell response. Donors were chiefly white British, with a greater number of females, and clonal diversity was perhaps underestimated.

Sequenced by immunoSEQ multiplex PCR; TCRdb stores in-frame clones only, minus some. The sample records 150,000 to 200,000 clones, roughly 93% being singletons. The specimen comprised peripheral blood, sampled on day 0 of AZD1222 vaccination. The receptor was isolated from an adult in good health.

The CDR3 bases are TGCGCCAGCAGCTTGATTACAGGGGGGAACACTGAAGCTTTCTTT. It codes for CASSLITGGNTEAFF. The rearrangement uses TRBV5-1 and TRBJ1-1; 8 bases match TRBD1. Germline loops: CDR1 SGHRS, CDR2 YFSETQ. This CDR3 spans 15 amino acids. The V gene end was trimmed by 1 base and the J gene end by 1 base; junction bases not matched to a gene: 3.